The source of this TCR beta chain is a study of CXCR3-negative and CXCR3-positive naive CD8 T cells. About the research overall: With about 1.5 +/- 0.3 million reads per library, the TRB reads numbered around 150 million in total. Study conclusions and caveats: Both naive subsets had comparably high diversity; memory CD8+ cells much lower.

UMI-labeled 5' RACE TRB cDNA libraries were prepared from the cells. For each CDR3 protein, TCRdb gives one entry from its re-call of the 5' RACE reads, without DNA. This sample carries 90,000 to 100,000 distinct CDR3 sequences, with approximately 1.5% going to the ten biggest clones. As concerns this clonotype: Its antigen is unknown.

Triplicate sorts, 250,000 to 350,000 cells apiece, were made for each CD8+ T cell subset. This CDR3 comprises 12 residues. Germline V lookup: CDR1 PRHDT, CDR2 FYEKMQ (reference sequence). The specimen sequenced was naive CXCR3- CD8+ T cells from blood. Subset noted: CD45RO-CCR7+CD27+CD95- naive CD8+ T cells lacking CXCR3 (TNR3-). The origin of this receptor is a human donor in good health. Some clones in this sample may be carry-over from other donors' samples. The V and J genes are TRBV13 and TRBJ2-7; lacking DNA, the TRBD1 call made by TCRdb goes unchecked. This CDR3 is CASSFRAHEQYF. The whole variable domain, remainder taken from reference TRBV13 and TRBJ2-7, is AAGVIQSPRHLIKEKRETATLKCYPIPRHDTVYWYQQGPGQDPQFLISFYEKMQSDKGSIPDRFSAQQFSDYHSELNMSSLELGDSALYFCASSFRAHEQYFGPGTRLTVT.